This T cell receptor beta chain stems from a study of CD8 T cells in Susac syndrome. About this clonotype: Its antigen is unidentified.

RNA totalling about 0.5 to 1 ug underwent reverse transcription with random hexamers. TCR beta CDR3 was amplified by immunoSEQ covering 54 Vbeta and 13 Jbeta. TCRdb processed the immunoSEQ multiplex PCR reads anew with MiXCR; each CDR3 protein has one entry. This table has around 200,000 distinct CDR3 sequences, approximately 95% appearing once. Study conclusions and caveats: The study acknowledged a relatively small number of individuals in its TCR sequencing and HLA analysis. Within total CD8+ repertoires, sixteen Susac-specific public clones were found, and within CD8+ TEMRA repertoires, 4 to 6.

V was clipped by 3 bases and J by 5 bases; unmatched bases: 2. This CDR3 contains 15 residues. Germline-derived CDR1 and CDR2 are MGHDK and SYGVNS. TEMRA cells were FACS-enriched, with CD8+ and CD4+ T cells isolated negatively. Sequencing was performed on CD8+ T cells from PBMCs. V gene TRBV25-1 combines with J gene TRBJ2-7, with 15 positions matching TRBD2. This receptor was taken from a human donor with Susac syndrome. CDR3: CASSDGTSGRNEQYF. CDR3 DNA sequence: TGTGCCAGCAGTGATGGGACTAGCGGGAGGAACGAGCAGTACTTC.